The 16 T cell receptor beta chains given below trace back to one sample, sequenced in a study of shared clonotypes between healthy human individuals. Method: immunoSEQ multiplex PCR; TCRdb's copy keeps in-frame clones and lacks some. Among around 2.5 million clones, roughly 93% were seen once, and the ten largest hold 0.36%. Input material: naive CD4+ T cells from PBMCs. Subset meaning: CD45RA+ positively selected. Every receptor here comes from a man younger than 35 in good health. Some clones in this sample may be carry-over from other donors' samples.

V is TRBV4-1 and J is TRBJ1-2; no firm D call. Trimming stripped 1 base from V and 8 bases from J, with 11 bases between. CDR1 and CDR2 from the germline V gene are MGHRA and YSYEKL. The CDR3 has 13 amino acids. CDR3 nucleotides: TGCGCCAGCAGCCAAGGTACCACGAGGGGCTACACCTTC. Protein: CASSQGTTRGYTF.

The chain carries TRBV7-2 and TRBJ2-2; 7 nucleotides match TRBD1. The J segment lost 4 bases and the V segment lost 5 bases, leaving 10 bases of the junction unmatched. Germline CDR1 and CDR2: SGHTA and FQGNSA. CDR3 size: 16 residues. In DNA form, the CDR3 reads TGTGCCAGCAGCCCGACCCTGGACAGGAGCACCGGGGAGCTGTTTTTT. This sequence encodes CASSPTLDRSTGELFF.

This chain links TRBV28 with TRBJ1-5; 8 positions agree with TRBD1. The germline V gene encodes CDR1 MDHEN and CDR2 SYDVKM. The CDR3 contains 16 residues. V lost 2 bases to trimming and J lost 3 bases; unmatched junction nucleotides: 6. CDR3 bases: TGTGCCAGCAGTTTAACCAGGGGGCCCCTCAATCAGCCCCAGCATTTT. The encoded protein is CASSLTRGPLNQPQHF.

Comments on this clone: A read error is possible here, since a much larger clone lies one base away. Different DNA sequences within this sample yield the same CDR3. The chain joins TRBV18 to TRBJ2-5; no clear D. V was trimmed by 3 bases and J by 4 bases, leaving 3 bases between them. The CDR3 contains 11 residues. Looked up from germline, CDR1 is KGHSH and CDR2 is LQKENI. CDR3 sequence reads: CASSPRETQYF. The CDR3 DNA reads TGTGCCAGCTCACCGCGAGAGACCCAGTACTTC. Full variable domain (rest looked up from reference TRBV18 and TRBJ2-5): NAGVMQNPRHLVRRRGQEARLRCSPMKGHSHVYWYRQLPEEGLKFMVYLQKENIIDESGMPKERFSAEFPKEGPSILRIQQVVRGDSAAYFCASSPRETQYFGPGTRLLVL.

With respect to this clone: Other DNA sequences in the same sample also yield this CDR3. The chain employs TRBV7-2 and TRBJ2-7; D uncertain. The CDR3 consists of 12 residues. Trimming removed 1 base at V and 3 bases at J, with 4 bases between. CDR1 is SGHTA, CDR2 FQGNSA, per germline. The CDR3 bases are TGTGCCAGCAGCTTAGTGGACTACGAGCAGTACTTC. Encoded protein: CASSLVDYEQYF.

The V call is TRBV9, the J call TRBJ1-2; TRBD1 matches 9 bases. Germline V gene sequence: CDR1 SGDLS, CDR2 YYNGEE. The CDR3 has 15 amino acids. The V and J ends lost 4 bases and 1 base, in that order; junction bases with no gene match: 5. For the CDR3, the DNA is TGTGCCAGCAGCCCAGGGACAGGGAATAACTATGGCTACACCTTC. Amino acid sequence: CASSPGTGNNYGYTF.

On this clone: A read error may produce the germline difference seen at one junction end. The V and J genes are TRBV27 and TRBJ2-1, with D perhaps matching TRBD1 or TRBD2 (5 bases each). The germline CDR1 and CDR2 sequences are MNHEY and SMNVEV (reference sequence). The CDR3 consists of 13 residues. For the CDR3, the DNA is TGTGCCACCAGTCGCCCGGGGCCCGGTGAGCAGTTCTTC. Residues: CATSRPGPGEQFF.

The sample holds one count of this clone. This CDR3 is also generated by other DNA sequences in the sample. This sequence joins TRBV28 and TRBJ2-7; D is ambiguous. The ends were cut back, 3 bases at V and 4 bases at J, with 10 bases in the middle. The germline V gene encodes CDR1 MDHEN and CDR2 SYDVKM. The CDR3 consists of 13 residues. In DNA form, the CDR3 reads TGTGCCAGCAGTTTTAGCAGTGGGTACGAGCAGTACTTC. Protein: CASSFSSGYEQYF.

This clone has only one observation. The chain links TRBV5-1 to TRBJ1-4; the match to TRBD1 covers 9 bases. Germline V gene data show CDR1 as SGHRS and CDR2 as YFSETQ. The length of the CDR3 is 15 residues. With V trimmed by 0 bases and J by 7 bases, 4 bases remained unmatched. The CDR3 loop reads CASSLVGQGIEKLFF. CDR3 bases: TGCGCCAGCAGCTTGGTGGGACAGGGAATTGAAAAACTGTTTTTT.

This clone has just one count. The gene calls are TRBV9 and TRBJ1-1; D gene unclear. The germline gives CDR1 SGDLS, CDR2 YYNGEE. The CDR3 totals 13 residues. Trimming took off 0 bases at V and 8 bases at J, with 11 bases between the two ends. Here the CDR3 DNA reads TGTGCCAGCAGCGTAGTCGGGTCGCAAGAAGCTTTCTTT. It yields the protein CASSVVGSQEAFF.

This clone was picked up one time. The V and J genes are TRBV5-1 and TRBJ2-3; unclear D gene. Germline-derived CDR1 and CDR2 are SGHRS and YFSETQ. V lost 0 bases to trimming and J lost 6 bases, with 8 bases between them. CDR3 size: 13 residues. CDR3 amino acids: CASSLAPWDTQYF. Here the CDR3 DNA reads TGCGCCAGCAGCTTGGCACCCTGGGATACGCAGTATTTT. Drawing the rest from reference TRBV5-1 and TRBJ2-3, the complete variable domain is KAGVTQTPRYLIKTRGQQVTLSCSPISGHRSVSWYQQTPGQGLQFLFEYFSETQRNKGNFPGRFSGRQFSNSRSEMNVSTLELGDSALYLCASSLAPWDTQYFGPGTRLTVL.

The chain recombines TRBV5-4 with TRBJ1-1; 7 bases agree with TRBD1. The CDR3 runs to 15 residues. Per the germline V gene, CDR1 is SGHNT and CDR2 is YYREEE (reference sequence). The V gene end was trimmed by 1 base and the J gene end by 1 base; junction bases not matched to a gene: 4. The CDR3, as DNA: TGTGCCAGCAGCTTGTCGGGGACAGCGAACACTGAAGCTTTCTTT. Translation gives CASSLSGTANTEAFF.

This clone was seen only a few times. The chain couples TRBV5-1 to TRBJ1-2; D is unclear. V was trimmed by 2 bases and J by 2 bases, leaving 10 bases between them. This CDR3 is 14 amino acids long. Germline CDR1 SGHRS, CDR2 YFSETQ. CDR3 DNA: TGCGCCAGCAGCTTTGGCCTTGGGAACTATGGCTACACCTTC. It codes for CASSFGLGNYGYTF. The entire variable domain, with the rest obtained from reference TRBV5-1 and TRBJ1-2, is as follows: KAGVTQTPRYLIKTRGQQVTLSCSPISGHRSVSWYQQTPGQGLQFLFEYFSETQRNKGNFPGRFSGRQFSNSRSEMNVSTLELGDSALYLCASSFGLGNYGYTFGSGTRLTVV.

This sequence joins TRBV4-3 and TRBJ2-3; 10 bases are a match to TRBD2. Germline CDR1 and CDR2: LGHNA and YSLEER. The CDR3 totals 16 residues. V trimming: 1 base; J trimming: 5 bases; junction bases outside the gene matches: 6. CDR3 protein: CASSQGVLAGVDTQYF. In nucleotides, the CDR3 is TGCGCCAGCAGCCAAGGAGTTCTAGCGGGAGTAGATACGCAGTATTTT.

CDR3 in amino acids: CASSLLGQPLKWYF. CDR3 sequence (DNA): TGTGCCAGCAGCTTGCTGGGACAGCCTTTAAAGTGGTACTTC. V usage is TRBV5-4 and J usage is TRBJ2-5; TRBD1 aligns across 7 bases. Unmatched junction bases numbered 13, after V lost 1 base and J lost 13 bases. Germline loops: CDR1 SGHNT, CDR2 YYREEE (reference sequence). The CDR3 length is 14 residues.

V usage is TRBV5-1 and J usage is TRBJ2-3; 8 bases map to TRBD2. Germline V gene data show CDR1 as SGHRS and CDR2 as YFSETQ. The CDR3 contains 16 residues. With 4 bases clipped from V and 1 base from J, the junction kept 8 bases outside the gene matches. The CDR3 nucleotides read TGCGCCAGCAGCCCTGGGGGTAGCGGGGGCACAGATACGCAGTATTTT. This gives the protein CASSPGGSGGTDTQYF.